This entry describes one TCR beta chain. Relying on iRepertoire HTBI primers and Arm-PCR of CDR3 regions, the team built TCR beta libraries. TCRdb re-called the multiplex PCR reads through MiXCR, storing one row per CDR3 protein. Of about 540,000 distinct CDR3 sequences in the sample, less than 15% were seen once. The sample's time point: newly diagnosed GD, antithyroid drugs for less than 3 months. Researchers made the TCR library from RNA that was extracted from PBMCs. Each of the patients was recruited from an endocrinology department situated in Xi'an, China. This specimen belongs to a study of regulatory T cells in long-lasting Graves disease. This sample was also put to use in a study of T cells in Graves' hyperthyroidism and ophthalmopathy. That work states: Stable hyperthyroidism: no ophthalmopathy progression over 18 months of follow-up. Patients were excluded for uncontrolled infection, other autoimmune disease, pregnancy or lactation.

This clonotype originated in a man aged 30 to 39 with Graves disease. The source was peripheral blood mononuclear cells (PBMCs), collected at new diagnosis, from a patient treated with antithyroid drugs.

CDR3 sequence reads: CASSRDRGRGEQYF. CDR3 in DNA: TGTGCCAGCAGCCGGGACAGGGGGCGGGGCGAGCAGTACTTC. J is TRBJ2-7 and V is TRBV5-5; 12 nucleotides agree with TRBD1. Unmatched junction bases numbered 5, after V lost 4 bases and J lost 6 bases. CDR1 SGHKS and CDR2 YYEKEE come from the germline V gene (reference sequence). The CDR3 extends over 14 amino acids. Together with reference TRBV5-5 and TRBJ2-7, the CDR3 gives the full variable domain: DAGVTQSPTHLIKTRGQQVTLRCSPISGHKSVSWYQQVLGQGPQFIFQYYEKEERGRGNFPDRFSARQFPNYSSELNVNALLLGDSALYLCASSRDRGRGEQYFGPGTRLTVT.